This T cell receptor beta chain was profiled in a study of neurological immune-mediated disorders. Germline V gene sequence: CDR1 ENHRY, CDR2 SYGVKD. Germline trimming cut 11 bases from V and 4 bases from J; bases unmatched to any gene: 9. The CDR3 sequence is 13 residues long. Concerning this clonotype: As yet, its antigen is unknown.

Study results and limitations: Repertoires from 18 of 34 multiple sclerosis patients grouped phylogenetically into a related-CDR3 cluster, suggesting a possible signature. For the multiple sclerosis repertoire cluster, no association with any clinical or MRI feature was found. HTLV-1-associated myelopathy had the most TCR clonal expansion, and multiple sclerosis had the least, less than healthy controls.

As for the cDNA, it was generated by 5'RACE with 10-nucleotide random UMIs. A single record per CDR3 protein comes from TCRdb applying MiXCR to the 5' RACE reads. The data contain about 33,000 distinct CDR3 sequences, 1.5% of them singletons. The source material was PBMCs. This receptor was obtained from a woman aged 30 to 39 with multiple sclerosis. The rearrangement links TRBV10-3 to TRBJ1-1; 8 positions match TRBD1. This chain's CDR3 is CAVKTGVSTEAFF. CDR3 DNA sequence: TGTGCCGTAAAGACAGGGGTGAGCACTGAAGCTTTCTTT.